This entry lists 27 T cell receptor beta chains sequenced from one sample in a study of blood T cell repertoires in COVID-19. Some clones are missing from TCRdb's copy, which holds only in-frame ones; the method was immunoSEQ multiplex PCR. The sample yields 90,000 to 110,000 clones, more than 80% seen once. Sequenced material: peripheral blood. Every receptor here comes from a human donor in a cohort sampled during active COVID-19.

This clone was observed a single time. The chain carries TRBV18 and TRBJ2-7; 7 bases line up with TRBD1. The CDR3 loop spans 15 amino acids. Trimming removed 5 bases from V and 0 bases from J; junction bases left unmatched: 7. The germline CDR1 and CDR2 sequences are KGHSH and LQKENI. The CDR3: CASSISGQRSYEQYF. Written as DNA, the CDR3 is TGTGCCAGCTCAATATCGGGACAGCGCTCCTACGAGCAGTACTTC.

This clone appeared a few times. V gene TRBV5-1 combines with J gene TRBJ2-7; TRBD2 is a possible D gene (6 bases). Germline V gene sequence: CDR1 SGHRS, CDR2 YFSETQ. V dropped 4 bases and J dropped 3 bases, with 11 bases sitting between them. This CDR3 is 13 amino acids long. CDR3 nucleotide sequence: TGCGCCAGCAGCGGAGGGCCGGGCTACGAGCAGTACTTC. This translates into CASSGGPGYEQYF.

This clone was found a few times. The rearrangement links TRBV5-1 to TRBJ1-2; 10 nucleotides match TRBD1. Looked up from germline, CDR1 is SGHRS and CDR2 is YFSETQ. The V gene end was trimmed by 2 bases and the J gene end by 8 bases; junction bases not matched to a gene: 9. The CDR3 consists of 15 residues. The CDR3 protein is CASSFLDRGSGGYTF. CDR3 DNA sequence: TGCGCCAGCAGCTTCCTGGACAGGGGGTCTGGGGGCTACACCTTC. Supplemented by reference TRBV5-1 and TRBJ1-2, the full variable domain reads KAGVTQTPRYLIKTRGQQVTLSCSPISGHRSVSWYQQTPGQGLQFLFEYFSETQRNKGNFPGRFSGRQFSNSRSEMNVSTLELGDSALYLCASSFLDRGSGGYTFGSGTRLTVV.

The chain recombines TRBV28 with TRBJ2-1, with a weak D call TRBD1 (6 bases). The CDR3 totals 13 residues. Deletions cut 9 bases from V and 10 bases from J, with 19 bases between. Per the germline V gene, CDR1 is MDHEN and CDR2 is SYDVKM. The CDR3 DNA follows: TGTGCCAGTCGAGAACCCAGGGGCGGGGAGCAGTTCTTC. It is translated as CASREPRGGEQFF.

In regard to this clone: The junction and the germline gene differ at one end; a read error may be behind it. The chain is built from TRBV15 and TRBJ1-1; D perhaps matches TRBD1 (6 bases). In germline, CDR1 is LNHNV, CDR2 YYDKDF (reference sequence). This CDR3 spans 11 amino acids. The CDR3 loop is CATSGGTDAFF. In DNA, the CDR3 is TGTGCCACCAGCGGGGGCACTGATGCTTTCTTT.

This chain connects TRBV7-3 to TRBJ1-2; no firm D call. Germline CDR1 is SGHTA and CDR2 is FQGTGA. Trimming removed 2 bases at V and 4 bases at J, with 8 bases between. The CDR3 is made up of 13 amino acids. The chain's CDR3 is CASSLGRAYGYTF. The CDR3, as DNA: TGTGCCAGCAGCTTAGGGCGGGCCTATGGCTACACCTTC.

The V and J genes are TRBV7-2 and TRBJ2-5, with TRBD2 matching 11 bases. The CDR3 is made up of 17 amino acids. From germline, CDR1 is SGHTA and CDR2 FQGNSA. The J segment lost 5 bases and the V segment lost 1 base, leaving 9 bases of the junction unmatched. CDR3: CASSLDLAGGRRETQYF. CDR3 coding DNA: TGTGCCAGCAGCTTAGACTTAGCGGGGGGGCGCAGGGAGACCCAGTACTTC.

The V gene is TRBV19, the J gene TRBJ1-4, with 8 bases fitting TRBD1. The CDR3 is 15 residues long. J lost 3 bases, V lost 5 bases, and 5 bases had no gene match. The V gene's germline CDR1 is LNHDA and CDR2 SQIVND (reference sequence). The CDR3, as DNA: TGTGCCAGTAGTCCTATGGACAGGGCTAATGAAAAACTGTTTTTT. It codes for CASSPMDRANEKLFF.

In DNA, the CDR3 is TGTGCCAGCAGCGTACCGGCTAGCGGGAGTGAGCAGTTCTTC. This translates into CASSVPASGSEQFF. The rearrangement uses TRBV9 and TRBJ2-1; 10 nucleotides align to TRBD2. V lost 1 base and J lost 9; bases outside the gene matches: 4. The germline V gene has CDR1 SGDLS and CDR2 YYNGEE. The CDR3 has 14 amino acids.

The chain links TRBV7-8 to TRBJ2-5, with TRBD1 as a possible D gene (6 bases). Germline V gene data show CDR1 as SGHVS and CDR2 as FQNEAQ. This CDR3 region has 13 residues. V lost 5 bases, J lost 2 bases, and 9 bases lay in between. In DNA form, the CDR3 reads TGTGCCAGCAGCAGGGGGAGACAAGAGACCCAGTACTTC. Its protein is CASSRGRQETQYF.

This chain connects TRBV5-4 to TRBJ2-3, with 9 bases lining up with TRBD2. CDR3 size: 14 residues. The germline V gene has CDR1 SGHNT and CDR2 YYREEE (reference sequence). J gave up 2 bases and V 4 bases, and 2 bases lay outside the gene matches. The CDR3 loop is CASSIAGDTDTQYF. CDR3 bases: TGTGCCAGCAGCATAGCGGGAGACACAGATACGCAGTATTTT.

The J gene is TRBJ2-7, the V gene TRBV5-1, with TRBD2 identical over 7 bases. With 0 bases clipped from V and 0 bases from J, the junction kept 6 bases outside the gene matches. From germline, CDR1 is SGHRS and CDR2 YFSETQ. The CDR3 is 16 residues long. For the CDR3, the DNA is TGCGCCAGCAGCTTGGAGTCGGGGGGAAGCTCCTACGAGCAGTACTTC. It is translated as CASSLESGGSSYEQYF. Based on the CDR3 plus reference TRBV5-1 and TRBJ2-7, the full variable domain is KAGVTQTPRYLIKTRGQQVTLSCSPISGHRSVSWYQQTPGQGLQFLFEYFSETQRNKGNFPGRFSGRQFSNSRSEMNVSTLELGDSALYLCASSLESGGSSYEQYFGPGTRLTVT.

The chain's CDR3 is CASSQGDIDTQYF. CDR3 bases: TGTGCTTCGTCACAGGGGGATATAGATACGCAGTATTTT. The V gene is TRBV12-5, the J gene TRBJ2-3; 8 bases fit TRBD1. In germline, CDR1 is LGHNT, CDR2 FRNRAP. V lost 11 bases, J lost 5 bases, and 9 bases stayed unmatched. The length of the CDR3 is 13 residues.

The J gene is TRBJ2-1, the V gene TRBV14, with TRBD2 identical over 7 bases. J lost 0 bases, V lost 4 bases, and 12 bases had no gene match. The CDR3 has 18 residues. CDR1 SGHDN and CDR2 FVKESK come from the germline V gene. The CDR3 DNA follows: TGTGCCAGCAGCCGAGGAGGTGGGGCTAGCGGCTCCTACAATGAGCAGTTCTTC. Translation gives CASSRGGGASGSYNEQFF.

Here the CDR3 reads CASSVGLAGKTQYF. The DNA for the CDR3 is TGTGCCAGCAGCGTGGGACTAGCGGGCAAGACCCAGTACTTC. The V and J genes are TRBV6-5 and TRBJ2-5; 12 bases are a match to TRBD2. Trimming at V came to 6 bases and at J to 6 bases, leaving 5 bases not matched to a gene. Germline V gene lookup returns CDR1 MNHEY and CDR2 SVGAGI. The CDR3 spans 14 residues.

The table lists this clone with a few counts. The chain carries TRBV5-1 and TRBJ2-2; tentative D call: TRBD1 (5 bases). Per the germline V gene, CDR1 is SGHRS and CDR2 is YFSETQ. Trimming removed 7 bases from V and 0 bases from J, with 10 bases in between. CDR3 length equals 14 residues. The chain's CDR3 is CASRQSANTGELFF. For the CDR3, the DNA is TGCGCCAGCCGACAGAGCGCGAACACCGGGGAGCTGTTTTTT.

The V and J genes are TRBV29-1 and TRBJ2-7, with 7 positions matching TRBD2. This CDR3 region has 14 residues. Germline-derived CDR1 and CDR2 are SQVTM and ANQGSEA. The J segment lost 2 bases and the V segment lost 4 bases, leaving 8 bases of the junction unmatched. CDR3 DNA sequence: TGCAGCGTTGGGGGGGGATGGGGCACCTACGAGCAGTACTTC. It is translated as CSVGGGWGTYEQYF.

The rearrangement links TRBV28 to TRBJ2-5; no clear D gene. Trimming pared 6 bases from V and 4 bases from J, leaving 12 bases between. The CDR3 covers 13 residues. Germline assignment: CDR1 MDHEN and CDR2 SYDVKM. CDR3 loop: CASSPPGLETQYF. DNA for the CDR3: TGTGCCAGCAGCCCCCCAGGTTTAGAGACCCAGTACTTC.

This chain connects TRBV6-5 to TRBJ2-5; possibly TRBD2 for D (6 bases). V lost 7 bases to trimming and J lost 5 bases, with 14 bases between them. The germline V gene has CDR1 MNHEY and CDR2 SVGAGI. The CDR3 length is 13 residues. The CDR3 loop reads CASTPVGGETQYF. In DNA, the CDR3 is TGTGCCAGCACCCCAGTGGGGGGTGAGACCCAGTACTTC.

The chain links TRBV4-2 to TRBJ2-3; TRBD2 matches 11 bases. Trimming at V came to 3 bases and at J to 2 bases, leaving 7 bases not matched to a gene. The CDR3 spans 17 residues. Per the germline V gene, CDR1 is LGHNA and CDR2 is YNFKEQ. The CDR3, as DNA: TGTGCCAGCAGCCATGTGGGACTAGCGGCACACACAGATACGCAGTATTTT. Protein product: CASSHVGLAAHTDTQYF.

The chain combines TRBV23-1 with TRBJ2-6; TRBD1 agrees at 9 bases. TRBV23-1 has ORF status, its function being uncertain. This CDR3 has 17 residues. With 5 bases clipped from V and 1 base from J, the junction kept 6 bases outside the gene matches. Here the CDR3 DNA reads TGCGCCAGCAGTGACCGGGACAGGGATTCTGGGGCCAACGTCCTGACTTTC. It encodes CASSDRDRDSGANVLTF.

The chain joins TRBV27 to TRBJ1-1; D possibly corresponds to TRBD1 (6 bases). The ends were cut back, 5 bases at V and 0 bases at J, with 13 bases in the middle. This CDR3 has 15 residues. Germline V gives CDR1 MNHEY, CDR2 SMNVEV (reference sequence). CDR3 bases: TGTGCCAGCAGTGTCGGGGGGCTTATGAACACTGAAGCTTTCTTT. Translated: CASSVGGLMNTEAFF.

The genes are TRBV28 and TRBJ2-7, with TRBD1 identical over 8 bases. The junction had 3 bases not matched to a gene; V was cut back by 2 bases and J by 0 bases. Germline CDR1 MDHEN, CDR2 SYDVKM. The CDR3 contains 15 residues. The CDR3 DNA is TGTGCCAGCAGTTTAAGGACAGGGAGCTCCTACGAGCAGTACTTC. Its protein product is CASSLRTGSSYEQYF. The complete variable domain, with remaining parts taken from reference TRBV28 and TRBJ2-7, reads DVKVTQSSRYLVKRTGEKVFLECVQDMDHENMFWYRQDPGLGLRLIYFSYDVKMKEKGDIPEGYSVSREKKERFSLILESASTNQTSMYLCASSLRTGSSYEQYFGPGTRLTVT.

The chain recombines TRBV7-2 with TRBJ1-5; no definite D call. V was pared by 0 bases and J by 11 bases, with 20 bases between. Per the germline V gene, CDR1 is SGHTA and CDR2 is FQGNSA. The length of the CDR3 is 16 residues. As DNA, the CDR3 is TGTGCCAGCAGCTTAGCTCGGGGAAGCGGGATTGAGGCCCAGCATTTT. This translates into CASSLARGSGIEAQHF.

The V gene is TRBV5-5, the J gene TRBJ1-6, with D unresolved. CDR3 length: 14 amino acids. V lost 3 bases and J lost 10, with 14 bases in between. Per germline, CDR1 SGHKS and CDR2 YYEKEE (reference sequence). For the CDR3, the DNA is TGTGCCAGCAGCTCTCGCGGTTTCGGATCACCCCTCCACTTT. Translating gives CASSSRGFGSPLHF.

The chain is built from TRBV15 and TRBJ2-5, with 10 bases identical to TRBD2. V dropped 9 bases and J dropped 2; count of bases not matched to a gene: 3. CDR3 size: 13 residues. Per the germline V gene, CDR1 is LNHNV and CDR2 is YYDKDF (reference sequence). CDR3 in amino acids: CATRTSGQETQYF. DNA for the CDR3: TGTGCCACGCGGACTAGCGGACAAGAGACCCAGTACTTC.

The rearrangement uses TRBV6-6 and TRBJ2-7, with 8 bases matching TRBD1. Trimming cost V 5 bases and J 3 bases; bases outside gene matches: 18. Germline V gene data show CDR1 as MNHNY and CDR2 as SVGAGI (reference sequence). The CDR3 is 18 residues long. DNA of the CDR3: TGTGCCAGCAGTCACCCCGAAGCCAGACAGGGGCGACTCTACGAGCAGTACTTC. Its translation: CASSHPEARQGRLYEQYF.